Below, 20 T cell receptor beta chains from the same sample are listed, as sequenced in a study of CD8+CD57+ T cells in acquired aplastic anemia. According to the study, genomic DNA was the template for TCR beta VDJ and CDR3 profiling. TCRdb processed the reads anew with MiXCR; each CDR3 protein has one entry. Of about 130,000 distinct CDR3 sequences in the sample, about 48% were seen once. Sequenced input: sorted CD4+, CD8+, or CD8+CD57+ T cells (not recorded which) from PBMCs. The receptors were sampled from a human donor in good health, serving as a control.

The chain joins TRBV10-1 to TRBJ2-7, with D perhaps TRBD1 or TRBD2 (5 bases each). The V gene lost 3 bases and the J gene lost 5 bases, with 14 bases spanning the gap. CDR3 length: 14 residues. Germline CDR1 and CDR2: WNHNN and SYGVQD (reference sequence). The CDR3, as DNA: TGCGCCAGCAGTGATATCGGGACCTTCAACGAGCAGTACTTC. Protein: CASSDIGTFNEQYF.

This clonotype was detected many times. The J gene is TRBJ1-4, the V gene TRBV7-9, with 7 positions matching TRBD1. The V segment lost 1 base and the J segment 7 bases; nucleotides outside the gene matches: 3. There are 14 residues in the CDR3. CDR1 SEHNR and CDR2 FQNEAQ come from the germline V gene (reference sequence). The CDR3 region is CASSLGGTAEKLFF. CDR3 nucleotide sequence: TGTGCCAGCAGCTTAGGGGGGACAGCTGAAAAACTGTTTTTT.

This clonotype showed up just a few times. The chain uses TRBV5-1 and TRBJ1-4; 7 positions match TRBD1. Germline CDR1 is SGHRS and CDR2 is YFSETQ. V was pared by 1 base and J by 5 bases, with 5 bases of the junction left unmatched. This CDR3 is built from 15 residues. CDR3 residues: CASSLHAQGNEKLFF. In DNA form, the CDR3 reads TGCGCCAGCAGCTTGCATGCACAGGGGAATGAAAAACTGTTTTTT.

This clonotype has ten or more counts. The CDR3 reads CASSQEATGGEQYF. For the CDR3, the DNA is TGCGCCAGCAGCCAAGAAGCCACAGGTGGCGAGCAGTACTTC. This rearrangement joins TRBV4-3 to TRBJ2-7; perhaps TRBD1 as D (5 bases). V lost 0 bases and J lost 6, with 12 bases in between. The germline CDR1 and CDR2 sequences are LGHNA and YSLEER. The CDR3 is made up of 14 amino acids.

This chain connects TRBV24-1 to TRBJ1-4; 11 nucleotides line up with TRBD1. The CDR3 totals 13 residues. Germline V CDR1 and CDR2: KGHDR, SFDVKD. Losses at the gene ends were 4 bases for V and 10 bases for J; bases not matched to a gene: 1. CDR3 residues: CATSEGQGGKLFF. For the CDR3, the DNA is TGTGCCACCAGTGAGGGACAGGGGGGAAAACTGTTTTTT.

The chain employs TRBV27 and TRBJ1-2; 8 bases are a match to TRBD1. Germline CDR1 MNHEY, CDR2 SMNVEV (reference sequence). V lost 4 bases to trimming and J lost 3 bases; unmatched junction nucleotides: 7. The CDR3 contains 15 residues. CDR3 sequence: CASSSAMDRDYGYTF. The CDR3 region has the DNA TGTGCCAGCAGTTCTGCCATGGACAGGGACTATGGCTACACCTTC.

V usage is TRBV4-2 and J usage is TRBJ2-7; 8 nucleotides align to TRBD2. This CDR3 has 16 amino acids. V gave up 1 base and J gave up 4 bases; unmatched junction bases: 9. Germline lookup yields CDR1 LGHNA and CDR2 YNFKEQ. CDR3 amino acids: CASSQGGRPGGYEQYF. DNA of the CDR3: TGTGCCAGCAGCCAAGGAGGAAGACCGGGAGGGTACGAGCAGTACTTC.

This clonotype was seen only once. The chain joins TRBV24-1 to TRBJ1-2; maybe TRBD1 (5 bases). Germline V gives CDR1 KGHDR, CDR2 SFDVKD. Trimming took off 6 bases at V and 4 bases at J, with 11 bases between the two ends. The CDR3 runs to 13 residues. CDR3 region: CATSYGAGYGYTF. DNA for the CDR3: TGTGCCACCAGTTACGGGGCTGGCTATGGCTACACCTTC.

The V and J genes are TRBV7-2 and TRBJ2-2, with D unclear. The V gene lost 2 bases and the J gene lost 7 bases, with 5 bases spanning the gap. Germline CDR1 is SGHTA and CDR2 is FQGNSA. The CDR3 covers 12 residues. The CDR3 DNA follows: TGTGCCAGCAGCTTAATGTACGGGGAGCTGTTTTTT. Translating gives CASSLMYGELFF.

This clonotype was observed at least ten times. The chain links TRBV20-1 to TRBJ1-2; no definite D call. V lost 4 bases, J lost 5 bases, and 11 bases lay in between. The CDR3 is 12 amino acids. The germline CDR1 and CDR2 sequences are DFQATT and SNEGSKA (reference sequence). The CDR3, as DNA: TGCAGTGCTAACGGCAGAGTGTATGGCTACACCTTC. Its translation: CSANGRVYGYTF.

V and J are TRBV24-1 and TRBJ2-1, with D possibly called TRBD1 or TRBD2 (5 bases each). V was clipped by 5 bases and J by 4 bases, with 11 bases between them. This CDR3 spans 14 amino acids. Germline CDR1 KGHDR, CDR2 SFDVKD. DNA for the CDR3: TGTGCCACCAGTGCGGGTGAGGGGTACAATGAGCAGTTCTTC. Its protein is CATSAGEGYNEQFF.

There are many counts of this clonotype. The J gene is TRBJ2-5, the V gene TRBV4-3; the match to TRBD1 covers 12 bases. Trimming took 4 bases from V and 4 from J; bases not matched to a gene: 4. In germline, CDR1 is LGHNA, CDR2 YSLEER. The CDR3 covers 15 residues. CDR3: CASSRGTGGPETQYF. In DNA, the CDR3 is TGCGCCAGCAGCCGTGGGACAGGGGGCCCAGAGACCCAGTACTTC.

This sequence joins TRBV9 and TRBJ2-7; TRBD2 might be the D (6 bases). The CDR3 covers 14 residues. Germline CDR1 is SGDLS and CDR2 is YYNGEE. Between the trimmed V and J ends, which lost 7 bases and 2 bases, there was a span of 16 bases. CDR3 DNA sequence: TGTGCCAGCGGGCGGGGATCCCCTACCTACGAGCAGTACTTC. Its protein product is CASGRGSPTYEQYF.

The table lists this clonotype with many counts. V usage is TRBV3-1 and J usage is TRBJ2-3, with TRBD1 matching over 9 bases. Trimming at V came to 4 bases and at J to 4 bases, leaving 3 bases not matched to a gene. Germline CDR1 reads LGHDT; CDR2 reads YNNKEL (reference sequence). The CDR3 is made up of 14 amino acids. The CDR3 here is CASSPRTGADTQYF. As DNA, the CDR3 is TGTGCCAGCAGCCCACGGACAGGGGCAGATACGCAGTATTTT.

The V call is TRBV15, the J call TRBJ2-1, with 9 bases that match TRBD1. Germline trimming cut 0 bases from V and 2 bases from J; bases unmatched to any gene: 5. Germline V gene data show CDR1 as LNHNV and CDR2 as YYDKDF (reference sequence). The CDR3 length is 17 residues. CDR3 sequence reads: CATSRDSNRGPYNEQFF. The CDR3 bases are TGTGCCACCAGCAGAGATTCCAACAGGGGGCCCTACAATGAGCAGTTCTTC.

The gene calls are TRBV25-1 and TRBJ1-2, with a possible D match to TRBD1 (5 bases). The germline gives CDR1 MGHDK, CDR2 SYGVNS. Deletions cut 5 bases from V and 6 bases from J, with 13 bases between. The CDR3 runs 13 residues. The CDR3 spells CASSLRGADGYTF. CDR3 coding DNA: TGTGCCAGCAGTTTACGAGGGGCAGATGGCTACACCTTC.

This rearrangement joins TRBV7-8 to TRBJ2-3; maybe TRBD1 (5 bases). The V end was cut by 1 base, the J end by 3 bases, with 14 bases between. The CDR3 totals 16 residues. CDR1 and CDR2 (germline): SGHVS, FQNEAQ. The CDR3 nucleotides read TGTGCCAGCAGCTTAGACCGCAGGGTCGCGACAGATACGCAGTATTTT. Translation: CASSLDRRVATDTQYF.

This clonotype was counted ten times or more. The chain is built from TRBV4-3 and TRBJ2-3; D is possibly TRBD2 (6 bases). This CDR3 is 15 amino acids long. CDR1 is LGHNA and CDR2 is YSLEER in the germline V gene. V shed 1 base and J shed 4 bases, with 12 bases lying between them. CDR3 loop: CASSQGPGSADTQYF. CDR3 nucleotides: TGCGCCAGCAGCCAAGGCCCCGGGAGCGCAGATACGCAGTATTTT.

The chain combines TRBV10-1 with TRBJ2-2; D not certain. V gave up 4 bases and J gave up 5 bases, with 8 bases separating them. This CDR3 comprises 13 residues. Germline CDR1 reads WNHNN; CDR2 reads SYGVQD (reference sequence). CDR3 sequence: CASSGWGTGELFF. CDR3 coding DNA: TGCGCCAGCAGTGGTTGGGGAACCGGGGAGCTGTTTTTT.

Regarding this clonotype: The junction differs from germline at one of its ends, possibly a read error. Written as DNA, the CDR3 is TGTGGCATCAGTGACGGACAGGGAGCGAGAGCTTTCTTT. It translates to CGISDGQGARAFF. The gene calls are TRBV10-3 and TRBJ1-1; 8 bases are a match to TRBD1. The CDR3 spans 13 residues. Germline V gene lookup returns CDR1 ENHRY and CDR2 SYGVKD.